This TCR beta chain was profiled in a study of blood T cell repertoires in COVID-19. For the study at large: Samples of COVID-19 (acute and convalescent) were obtained from the United States, Italy and Spain. T cells, B-cell-depleted T cells, or PBMCs supplied cDNA or gDNA.

Germline assignment: CDR1 SNHLY and CDR2 FYNNEI. V was cut by 0 bases and J by 4 bases, with 7 bases left in between. This CDR3 is built from 13 residues. Recruits, aged about 18 to 95 years, lived in under 25 US areas. Self-reported history from a screening survey and questionnaire set each donor's cohort. Assay: immunoSEQ multiplex PCR; the TCRdb copy retains only in-frame clones and omits some. The profile covers under 300,000 clones, with roughly nine tenths appearing a single time and approximately 2.5% taken by the ten largest. J is TRBJ2-7 and V is TRBV2, with a weak D call TRBD1 (5 bases). The TCR comes from a woman aged 18-30 years who had recovered from COVID-19. Input material: PBMCs or T cells enriched from blood (not recorded which). The chain's CDR3 is CASSEAQGYEQYF. The CDR3 nucleotides read TGTGCCAGCAGTGAAGCGCAGGGATACGAGCAGTACTTC.